This T cell receptor (beta chain) emerged from a study of cytotoxic CD8 clonotypes in ibrutinib-treated CLL. Findings of the study overall: Against age-matched healthy donors, baseline clonality ran higher and tracked circulating CD8+ T-cell counts. The clonality rise at ibrutinib response reflected private clonotype expansion.

Germline V gives CDR1 SGHTA, CDR2 FQGNSA. The CDR3 length is 16 residues. Losses at the gene ends were 5 bases for V and 6 bases for J; bases not matched to a gene: 11. In regard to this clone: The antigen is undetermined.

Sequenced by immunoSEQ multiplex PCR; TCRdb stores in-frame clones only, minus some. Of about 160,000 clones detected, about four fifths appear once; the ten largest clones hold roughly 4.5%. V and J are TRBV7-2 and TRBJ2-5; 11 bases fit TRBD2. The sequencing here drew on PBMCs, taken after 24 months of ibrutinib treatment. The sequence was obtained from a human donor with chronic lymphocytic leukemia. The CDR3 here is CASSPIPLAGAKTQYF. The CDR3 DNA is TGTGCCAGCAGCCCCATCCCACTAGCGGGAGCGAAGACCCAGTACTTC.